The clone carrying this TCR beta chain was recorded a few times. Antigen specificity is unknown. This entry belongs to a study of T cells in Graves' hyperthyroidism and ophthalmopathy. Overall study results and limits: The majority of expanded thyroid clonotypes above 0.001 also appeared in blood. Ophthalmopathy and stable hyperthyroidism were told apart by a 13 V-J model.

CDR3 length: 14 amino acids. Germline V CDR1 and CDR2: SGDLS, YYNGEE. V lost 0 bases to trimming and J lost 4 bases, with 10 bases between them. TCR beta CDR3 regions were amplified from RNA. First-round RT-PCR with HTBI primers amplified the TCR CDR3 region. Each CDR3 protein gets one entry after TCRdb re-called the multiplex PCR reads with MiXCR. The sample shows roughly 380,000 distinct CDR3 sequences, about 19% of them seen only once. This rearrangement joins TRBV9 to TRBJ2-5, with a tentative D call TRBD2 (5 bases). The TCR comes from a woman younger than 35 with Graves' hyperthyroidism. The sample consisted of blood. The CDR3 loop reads CASSVERGGETQYF. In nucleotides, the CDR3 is TGTGCCAGCAGCGTAGAGAGAGGAGGAGAGACCCAGTACTTC.